This TCR beta chain was captured in a study of blood T cells in healthy people across ages. Whole-study results and caveats: Shifts in expanded clonotypes may have been confounded by donor CMV status, which was unknown.

Through a sample-barcoded 5' primer and a J-beta primer mix, a second PCR was run for about 6 to 11 cycles. A single record per CDR3 protein comes from TCRdb applying MiXCR to the 5' RACE reads. The sample lists some 1,800,000 distinct CDR3 sequences; 35% to 50% were seen once. As to this clonotype: Its antigen is unknown. The junction does not match germline at one end; this may be a read error.

This TCR derives from a human donor in good health. The material sequenced was blood.

The CDR3 sequence is CASRLTGGDTGELFF. The CDR3 nucleotides are TGTGCCAGCCGCTTAACAGGGGGAGACACCGGGGAGCTGTTTTTT. The chain recombines TRBV7-3 with TRBJ2-2; 8 nucleotides agree with TRBD1. Per the germline V gene, CDR1 is SGHTA and CDR2 is FQGTGA. The CDR3 contains 15 residues.